These 18 T cell receptor beta chains came from one sample sequenced in a study of blood T cell repertoires in COVID-19. Clones were sequenced by immunoSEQ multiplex PCR, and TCRdb holds only the in-frame ones, with some missing. The table shows 110,000 to 150,000 clones, with 81% occurring only once. The material sequenced was peripheral blood. Source of these receptors: a human donor in a cohort sampled during active COVID-19.

A single count supports this clone. CDR3 nucleotides: TGCGCCAGCAGTGAGTGTGCTAGCGGGACTTGCACAGATACGCAGTATTTT. It yields the protein CASSECASGTCTDTQYF. The rearrangement uses TRBV10-1 and TRBJ2-3; 9 bases line up with TRBD2. Trimming at V came to 1 base and at J to 1 base, leaving 6 bases not matched to a gene. The CDR3 runs 17 residues. Germline V lookup: CDR1 WNHNN, CDR2 SYGVQD (reference sequence).

The chain couples TRBV5-1 to TRBJ2-3, with 7 bases matching TRBD1. Looked up from germline, CDR1 is SGHRS and CDR2 is YFSETQ. The J segment lost 1 base and the V segment lost 1 base, leaving 0 bases of the junction unmatched. The CDR3 is 14 amino acids. In DNA, the CDR3 is TGCGCCAGCAGCTTGCAGGGGGGCACAGATACGCAGTATTTT. The encoded protein is CASSLQGGTDTQYF.

Ten or more counts support this clone. J is TRBJ2-7 and V is TRBV5-6, with 13 bases matching TRBD2. V shed 4 bases, J shed 3 bases, and the junction held 10 bases outside the gene matches. Germline CDR1 is SGHDT and CDR2 is YYEEEE. The CDR3 runs to 17 residues. The CDR3, as DNA: TGTGCCAGCAGCGGCCTGGGACTAGCGGGACTTATCTACGAGCAGTACTTC. It translates to CASSGLGLAGLIYEQYF.

The rearrangement links TRBV6-6 to TRBJ1-4; no clear D. Germline V gene sequence: CDR1 MNHNY, CDR2 SVGAGI (reference sequence). This CDR3 is built from 14 residues. Deletions cut 8 bases from V and 5 bases from J, with 15 bases between. CDR3 sequence reads: CASDPAGGNEKLFF. The CDR3 DNA is TGTGCCAGCGATCCTGCTGGAGGAAATGAAAAACTGTTTTTT.

The chain is built from TRBV9 and TRBJ2-7; 8 bases are shared with TRBD1. Germline assignment: CDR1 SGDLS and CDR2 YYNGEE. CDR3 size: 14 residues. Germline trimming cut 0 bases from V and 3 bases from J; bases unmatched to any gene: 2. The CDR3 region is CASSVGTGYYEQYF. The CDR3 region has the DNA TGTGCCAGCAGCGTAGGGACAGGGTACTACGAGCAGTACTTC.

The chain carries TRBV7-2 and TRBJ2-7; 8 positions agree with TRBD2. The CDR3 is 15 residues long. Trimming removed 3 bases from V and 1 base from J; junction bases left unmatched: 5. CDR1 and CDR2 from the germline V gene are SGHTA and FQGNSA. In nucleotides, the CDR3 is TGTGCCAGCAGCTTTGTGGCGGGAGGTTCCTACGAGCAGTACTTC. Amino acid sequence: CASSFVAGGSYEQYF.

In this sample, this clone turned up once. The chain is built from TRBV3-1 (or the pseudogene TRBV3-2) and TRBJ2-7; 15 nucleotides line up with TRBD2. The CDR3 consists of 16 residues. V lost 3 bases, J lost 4 bases, and 4 bases stayed unmatched. Per the germline V gene, CDR1 is LGHDT and CDR2 is YNNKEL (reference sequence). CDR3 DNA sequence: TGTGCCAGCAGCCAGGGGACTAGCGGGGGGCCTTACGAGCAGTACTTC. This gives the protein CASSQGTSGGPYEQYF.

The J gene is TRBJ2-5, the V gene TRBV7-9, with D possibly being TRBD1 (7 bases). CDR1 and CDR2 (germline): SEHNR, FQNEAQ (reference sequence). The CDR3 sequence is 14 residues long. Trimming removed 6 bases at V and 2 bases at J, with 13 bases between. The CDR3 protein is CASSYQGGQETQYF. The CDR3 coding sequence is TGTGCCAGCAGTTATCAGGGGGGTCAAGAGACCCAGTACTTC.

The CDR3 protein is CSAGVLAGVTYEQYF. In DNA, the CDR3 is TGCAGTGCTGGTGTCCTAGCGGGAGTCACCTACGAGCAGTACTTC. The rearrangement joins TRBV20-1 to TRBJ2-7, with 10 bases fitting TRBD2. The CDR3 has 15 residues. Germline values: CDR1 DFQATT, CDR2 SNEGSKA (reference sequence). V lost 5 bases to trimming and J lost 2 bases; unmatched junction nucleotides: 9.

The chain links TRBV4-3 to TRBJ2-3, with 7 nucleotides matching TRBD2. The junction had 8 bases not matched to a gene; V was cut back by 0 bases and J by 14 bases. The CDR3 is made up of 13 amino acids. Germline CDR1 reads LGHNA; CDR2 reads YSLEER. The CDR3 DNA sequence: TGCGCCAGCAGCCAAGATCTAGCGGAACTTCCGTATTTT. Translated, it gives CASSQDLAELPYF.

The chain carries TRBV11-1 and TRBJ2-3, with TRBD2 matching over 10 bases. The V segment lost 2 bases and the J segment 6 bases; nucleotides outside the gene matches: 8. Germline V gene lookup returns CDR1 SGHAT and CDR2 FQDESV (reference sequence). The CDR3 sequence is 16 residues long. Written as DNA, the CDR3 is TGTGCCAGCAGCTTATATATAGCGGGAGGTTCCGATACGCAGTATTTT. Amino acid sequence: CASSLYIAGGSDTQYF.

The V gene is TRBV11-2, the J gene TRBJ1-2; no reliable D call. CDR1 and CDR2 from the germline V gene are SGHAT and FQNNGV. The CDR3 sequence is 15 residues long. V shed 0 bases and J shed 8 bases, with 16 bases lying between them. CDR3 coding DNA: TGTGCCAGCAGCTTAGATTTTCTTACCGGGTGGGGCTACACCTTC. Residues: CASSLDFLTGWGYTF.

The chain employs TRBV6-5 and TRBJ2-1, with D unresolved. Deletions cut 7 bases from V and 6 bases from J, with 10 bases between. This CDR3 contains 12 residues. Per germline, CDR1 MNHEY and CDR2 SVGAGI. CDR3 residues: CASTSTGNEQFF. The CDR3 DNA sequence: TGTGCCAGCACCTCCACGGGCAATGAGCAGTTCTTC.

This clone was seen only once. The chain joins TRBV7-7 to TRBJ2-5, with 10 bases that match TRBD2. This CDR3 is built from 15 residues. The germline CDR1 and CDR2 sequences are SSHAT and FNYEAQ (reference sequence). Trimming at V came to 5 bases and at J to 1 base, leaving 4 bases not matched to a gene. CDR3 in DNA: TGTGCCAGCAGCGAACGGACTAGCGGCCAAGAGACCCAGTACTTC. It codes for CASSERTSGQETQYF.

This chain joins TRBV19 and TRBJ1-3, with D hard to call. The CDR3 is 15 residues long. Germline loops: CDR1 LNHDA, CDR2 SQIVND (reference sequence). The V end lost 0 bases, the J end lost 2 bases, and 8 bases lay between the germline ends. CDR3 loop: CASSIEAGPGNTIYF. CDR3 DNA: TGTGCCAGTAGTATAGAGGCTGGGCCTGGAAACACCATATATTTT.

The chain couples TRBV7-3 to TRBJ1-6, with TRBD1 as a possible D gene (6 bases). CDR1 SGHTA and CDR2 FQGTGA come from the germline V gene. Trimming shortened V by 4 bases and J by 10 bases, and 32 bases separated the two germline ends. The CDR3 loop spans 20 amino acids. CDR3 in amino acids: CASSSRGFKGIRGGPSPLHF. CDR3 sequence (DNA): TGTGCCAGCAGCTCAAGGGGCTTTAAGGGAATCCGGGGGGGGCCATCACCCCTCCACTTT.

The chain carries TRBV7-2 and TRBJ2-5; TRBD1 aligns across 7 bases. CDR3 length: 15 residues. From germline, CDR1 is SGHTA and CDR2 FQGNSA. V trimming: 5 bases; J trimming: 1 base; junction bases outside the gene matches: 7. CDR3: CASSPQQGIQETQYF. The CDR3 region has the DNA TGTGCCAGCAGCCCGCAACAGGGGATCCAAGAGACCCAGTACTTC.

The CDR3 loop reads CASSAGFEQYF. CDR3 sequence (DNA): TGTGCCAGTAGTGCGGGGTTCGAGCAGTACTTC. The chain links TRBV19 to TRBJ2-7, with D perhaps TRBD2 (6 bases). This CDR3 is 11 amino acids long. Germline-derived CDR1 and CDR2 are LNHDA and SQIVND (reference sequence). V gave up 5 bases and J gave up 6 bases, with 8 bases separating them.